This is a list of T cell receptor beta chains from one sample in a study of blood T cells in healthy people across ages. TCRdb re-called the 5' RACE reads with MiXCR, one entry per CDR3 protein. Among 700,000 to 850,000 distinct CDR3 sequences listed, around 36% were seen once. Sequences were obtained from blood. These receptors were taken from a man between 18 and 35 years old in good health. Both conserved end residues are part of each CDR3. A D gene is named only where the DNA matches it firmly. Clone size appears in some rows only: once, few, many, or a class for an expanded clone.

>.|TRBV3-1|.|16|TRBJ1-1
CASSVSPRGQNTEAFF
TGTGCCAGCAGCGTCTCCCCCCGGGGACAGAACACTGAAGCTTTCTTT
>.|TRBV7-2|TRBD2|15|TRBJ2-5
CASSSSTSGGPTQYF
TGTGCCAGCAGCTCCTCGACTAGCGGGGGCCCCACGCAGTACTTC
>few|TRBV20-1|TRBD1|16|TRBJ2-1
CSARVPQNRGYNEQFF
TGCAGTGCTAGAGTCCCGCAAAACAGGGGGTACAATGAGCAGTTCTTC
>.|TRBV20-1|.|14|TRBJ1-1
CSAETPGGNTEAFF
TGCAGTGCCGAGACCCCGGGGGGAAACACTGAAGCTTTCTTT
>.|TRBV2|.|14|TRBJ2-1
CASSLQGGGDEQFF
TGTGCCAGCAGCCTTCAGGGGGGGGGGGATGAGCAGTTCTTC
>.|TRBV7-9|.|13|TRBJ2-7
CASMDGNIYEQYF
TGTGCCAGCATGGACGGGAACATCTACGAGCAGTACTTC
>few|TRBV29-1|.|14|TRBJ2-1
CSVDGGRQGNEQFF
TGCAGCGTTGATGGCGGGAGACAGGGCAATGAGCAGTTCTTC
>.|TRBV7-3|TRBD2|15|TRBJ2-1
CASSLDSGGRNEQFF
TGTGCCAGCAGCTTAGATAGCGGGGGCCGGAATGAGCAGTTCTTC
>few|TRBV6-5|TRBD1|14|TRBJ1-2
CASSHQGGAVGYTF
TGTGCCAGCAGCCACCAGGGGGGCGCGGTCGGCTACACCTTC
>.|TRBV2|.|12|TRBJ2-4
CASRPTDNEQYF
TGTGCCAGCAGGCCGACAGACAATGAGCAGTACTTC
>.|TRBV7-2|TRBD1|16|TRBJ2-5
CASGLRTGEPQETQYF
TGTGCCAGCGGCTTAAGGACAGGGGAACCCCAAGAGACCCAGTACTTC
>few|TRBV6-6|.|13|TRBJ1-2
CASSYRAGDGYTF
TGTGCCAGCAGTTACAGGGCAGGGGATGGCTACACCTTC
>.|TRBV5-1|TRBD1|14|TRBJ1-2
CASSSSNSGGGYTF
TGCGCCAGCAGCTCCTCCAACTCAGGGGGTGGCTACACCTTC
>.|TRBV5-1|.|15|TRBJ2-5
CASSLASRAEETQYF
TGCGCCAGCAGCTTGGCCTCCAGGGCGGAAGAGACCCAGTACTTC
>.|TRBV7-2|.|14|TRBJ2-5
CASNGGATYNEQYF
TGTGCCAGCAATGGGGGGGCTACATACAATGAGCAGTACTTC
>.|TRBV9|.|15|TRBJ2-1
CASSVAPRGDNEQFF
TGTGCCAGCAGCGTAGCTCCGAGAGGGGACAATGAGCAGTTCTTC
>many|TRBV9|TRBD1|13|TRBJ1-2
CASSGQGGYGYTF
TGTGCCAGCAGCGGACAGGGCGGCTATGGCTACACCTTC
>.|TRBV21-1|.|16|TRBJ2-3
CASSKAGFTPVDTQYF
TGTGCCAGCAGCAAAGCGGGGTTTACGCCCGTAGATACGCAGTATTTT
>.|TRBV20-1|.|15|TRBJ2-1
CSAREGPGARNEQFF
TGCAGTGCTAGAGAGGGGCCAGGGGCCCGCAATGAGCAGTTCTTC
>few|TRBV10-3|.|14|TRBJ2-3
CAISPSGRTDTQYF
TGTGCCATCAGCCCCAGTGGTCGCACAGATACGCAGTATTTT
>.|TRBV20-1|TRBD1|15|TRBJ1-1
CSARLHRDRVPEAFF
TGCAGTGCTAGACTCCACCGGGACAGGGTCCCTGAAGCTTTCTTT
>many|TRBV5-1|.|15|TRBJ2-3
CASSLDARSVDTQYF
TGCGCCAGCAGCTTGGATGCTCGCTCGGTGGATACGCAGTATTTT
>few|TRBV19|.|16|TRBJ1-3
CASSIVRDYSGNTIYF
TGTGCCAGTAGTATTGTCCGCGACTACTCTGGAAACACCATATATTTT
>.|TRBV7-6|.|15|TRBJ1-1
CASSSGRAGDTEAFF
TGTGCCAGCAGCTCGGGACGGGCTGGGGACACTGAAGCTTTCTTT
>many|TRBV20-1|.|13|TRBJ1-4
CSAVGERNEKLFF
TGCAGTGCAGTCGGGGAGAGAAATGAAAAACTGTTTTTT
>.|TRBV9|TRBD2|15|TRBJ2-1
CASSPGGTSIHEQFF
TGTGCCAGCAGCCCCGGGGGGACTAGCATTCATGAGCAGTTCTTC
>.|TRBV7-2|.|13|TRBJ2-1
CASSLQGPGEQFF
TGTGCCAGCAGCTTACAGGGGCCCGGGGAGCAGTTCTTC
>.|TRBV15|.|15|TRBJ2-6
CATSSPGSGSNVLTF
TGTGCCACCAGCAGCCCAGGGTCTGGGTCCAACGTCCTGACTTTC
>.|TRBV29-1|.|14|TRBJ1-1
CSATGGESNTEAFF
TGCAGCGCCACCGGGGGCGAATCGAACACTGAAGCTTTCTTT
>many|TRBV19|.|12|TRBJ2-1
CASSIGLRGQFF
TGTGCCAGTAGTATCGGTCTCCGGGGGCAGTTCTTC
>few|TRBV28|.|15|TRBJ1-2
CASSSTGQYNYGYTF
TGTGCCAGCAGTTCCACCGGACAGTATAACTATGGCTACACCTTC
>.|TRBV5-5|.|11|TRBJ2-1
CASSLAETQFF
TGTGCCAGCAGCTTGGCTGAGACCCAGTTCTTC
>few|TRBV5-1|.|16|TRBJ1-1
CASSPYGSGMNTEAFF
TGCGCCAGCAGCCCGTATGGAAGTGGGATGAACACTGAAGCTTTCTTT
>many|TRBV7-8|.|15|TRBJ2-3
CASSLAGWGTDTQYF
TGTGCCAGCAGCTTGGCGGGATGGGGCACAGATACGCAGTATTTT
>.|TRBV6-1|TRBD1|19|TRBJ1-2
CASSEPTVGRGPANYGYTF
TGTGCCAGCAGTGAACCGACCGTGGGCAGGGGGCCAGCTAACTATGGCTACACCTTC
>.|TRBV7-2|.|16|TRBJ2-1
CASSWPGVSTYNEQFF
TGTGCCAGCAGCTGGCCTGGCGTTTCGACCTACAATGAGCAGTTCTTC
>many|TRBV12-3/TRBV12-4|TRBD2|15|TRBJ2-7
CASSWIAGSSYEQYF
TGTGCCAGCAGTTGGATAGCGGGAAGCTCCTACGAGCAGTACTTC
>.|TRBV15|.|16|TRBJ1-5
CATSRDKSGSGQPQHF
TGTGCCACCAGCAGAGATAAGTCAGGGTCGGGTCAGCCCCAGCATTTT
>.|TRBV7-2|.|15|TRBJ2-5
CASSLVGGREETQYF
TGTGCCAGCAGCTTAGTTGGGGGGCGCGAGGAGACCCAGTACTTC
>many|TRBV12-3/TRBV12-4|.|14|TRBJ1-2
CASSLAPRGDGYTF
TGTGCCAGCAGTTTAGCGCCCAGGGGAGATGGCTACACCTTC
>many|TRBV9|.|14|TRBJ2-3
CASSVRAGTDTQYF
TGTGCCAGCAGCGTACGAGCGGGTACAGATACGCAGTATTTT
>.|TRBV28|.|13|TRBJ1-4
CAIQGGTNEKLFF
TGTGCCATCCAAGGTGGGACTAATGAAAAACTGTTTTTT
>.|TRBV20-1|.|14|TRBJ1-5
CSAMGGRDNQPQHF
TGCAGTGCTATGGGAGGCAGGGACAATCAGCCCCAGCATTTT
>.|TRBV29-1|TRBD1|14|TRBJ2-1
CSVRDSLAYNEQFF
TGCAGCGTGAGGGACAGCTTAGCCTACAATGAGCAGTTCTTC
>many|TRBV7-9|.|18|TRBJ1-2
CASSLTSTADRLNYGYTF
TGTGCCAGCAGCTTAACATCGACAGCGGACAGACTAAACTATGGCTACACCTTC
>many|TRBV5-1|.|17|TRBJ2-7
CASSLYGDIQGPYEQYF
TGCGCCAGCAGCCTCTACGGAGATATACAGGGCCCCTACGAGCAGTACTTC
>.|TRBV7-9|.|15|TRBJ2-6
CASSHQESGANVLTF
TGTGCCAGCAGCCACCAGGAGTCTGGGGCCAACGTCCTGACTTTC
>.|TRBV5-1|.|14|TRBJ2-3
CASSESGGKDTQYF
TGCGCCAGCAGTGAATCTGGTGGAAAGGATACGCAGTATTTT
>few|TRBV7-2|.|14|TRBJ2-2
CASSLEWISGELFF
TGTGCCAGCAGCTTAGAGTGGATTTCTGGGGAGCTGTTTTTT
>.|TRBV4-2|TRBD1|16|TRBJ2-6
CASSQDQGAGANVLTF
TGTGCCAGCAGCCAAGACCAGGGGGCTGGGGCCAACGTCCTGACTTTC
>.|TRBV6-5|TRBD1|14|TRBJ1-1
CASSRDRGNTEAFF
TGTGCCAGCAGCCGGGACAGGGGGAACACTGAAGCTTTCTTT
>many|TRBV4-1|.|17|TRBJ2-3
CASSQSPGRGTTDTQYF
TGCGCCAGCAGCCAATCCCCGGGACGAGGAACCACAGATACGCAGTATTTT
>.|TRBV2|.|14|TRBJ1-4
CAGTDGTQLEKLFF
TGTGCCGGCACTGACGGGACACAGCTCGAAAAACTGTTTTTT
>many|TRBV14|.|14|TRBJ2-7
CASSQDRFRYEQYF
TGTGCCAGCAGCCAAGATCGTTTTCGGTACGAGCAGTACTTC
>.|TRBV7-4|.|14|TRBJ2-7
CASSSGNTYNEQYF
TGTGCCAGCTCGTCGGGAAATACCTACAATGAGCAGTACTTC
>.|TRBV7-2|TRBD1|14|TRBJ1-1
CASSTAQGRTEAFF
TGTGCCAGCAGCACCGCACAGGGGAGGACTGAAGCTTTCTTT
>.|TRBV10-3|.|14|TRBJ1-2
CAIHNAWGAYGYTF
TGTGCCATCCACAATGCATGGGGGGCCTATGGCTACACCTTC
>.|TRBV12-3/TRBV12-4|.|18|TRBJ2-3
CASSFLPGGSQGTDTQYF
TGTGCCAGCAGTTTCCTCCCTGGAGGGAGCCAAGGCACAGATACGCAGTATTTT